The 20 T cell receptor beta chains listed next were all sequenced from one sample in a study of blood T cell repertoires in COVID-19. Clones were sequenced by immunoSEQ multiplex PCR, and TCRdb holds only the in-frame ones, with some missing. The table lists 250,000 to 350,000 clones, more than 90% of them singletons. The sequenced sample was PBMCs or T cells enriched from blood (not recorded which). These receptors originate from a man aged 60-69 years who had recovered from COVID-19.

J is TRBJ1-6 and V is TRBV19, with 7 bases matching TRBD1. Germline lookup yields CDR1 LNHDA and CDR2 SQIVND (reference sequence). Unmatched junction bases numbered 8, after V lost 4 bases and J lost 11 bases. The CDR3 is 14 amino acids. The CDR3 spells CASSRRQGGPPLHF. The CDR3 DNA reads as TGTGCCAGTAGTAGACGACAGGGCGGACCACCCCTCCACTTT.

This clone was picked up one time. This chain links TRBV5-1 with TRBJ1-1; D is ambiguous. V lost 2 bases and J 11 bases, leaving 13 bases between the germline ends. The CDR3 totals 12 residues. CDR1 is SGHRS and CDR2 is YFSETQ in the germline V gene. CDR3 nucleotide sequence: TGCGCCAGCAGCTTACGGGTAGGTCAGGCTTTCTTT. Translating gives CASSLRVGQAFF.

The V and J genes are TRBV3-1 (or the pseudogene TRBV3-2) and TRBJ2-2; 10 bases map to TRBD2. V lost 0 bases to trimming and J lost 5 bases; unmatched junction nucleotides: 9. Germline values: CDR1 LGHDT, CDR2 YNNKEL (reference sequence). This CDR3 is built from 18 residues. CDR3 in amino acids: CASSQEGLAGVRTGELFF. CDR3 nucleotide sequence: TGTGCCAGCAGCCAAGAGGGGCTAGCGGGAGTAAGAACCGGGGAGCTGTTTTTT.

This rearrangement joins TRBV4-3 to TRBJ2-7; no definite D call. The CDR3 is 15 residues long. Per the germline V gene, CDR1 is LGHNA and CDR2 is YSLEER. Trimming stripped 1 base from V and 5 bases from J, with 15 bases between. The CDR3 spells CASSQVFGVANEQYF. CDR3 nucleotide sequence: TGCGCCAGCAGCCAAGTCTTCGGTGTCGCGAACGAGCAGTACTTC.

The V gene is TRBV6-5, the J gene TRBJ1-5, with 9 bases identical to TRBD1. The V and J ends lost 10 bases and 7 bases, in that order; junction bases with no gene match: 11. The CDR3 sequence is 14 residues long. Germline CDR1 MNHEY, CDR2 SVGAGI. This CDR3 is CATKGQGGRQPQHF. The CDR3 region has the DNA TGTGCCACTAAGGGACAGGGAGGTCGACAGCCCCAGCATTTT.

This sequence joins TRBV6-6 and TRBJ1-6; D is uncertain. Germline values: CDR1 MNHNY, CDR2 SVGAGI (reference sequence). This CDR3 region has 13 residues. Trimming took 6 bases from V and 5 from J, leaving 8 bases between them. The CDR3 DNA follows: TGTGCCAGCAGGTACCTCGATAATTCACCCCTCCACTTT. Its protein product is CASRYLDNSPLHF.

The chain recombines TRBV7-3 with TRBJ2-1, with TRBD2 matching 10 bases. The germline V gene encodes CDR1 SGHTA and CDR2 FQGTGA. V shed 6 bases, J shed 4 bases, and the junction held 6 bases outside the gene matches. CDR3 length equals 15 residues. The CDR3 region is CASSPSGSRYNEQFF. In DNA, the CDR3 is TGTGCCAGCAGTCCTAGCGGGAGTCGTTACAATGAGCAGTTCTTC.

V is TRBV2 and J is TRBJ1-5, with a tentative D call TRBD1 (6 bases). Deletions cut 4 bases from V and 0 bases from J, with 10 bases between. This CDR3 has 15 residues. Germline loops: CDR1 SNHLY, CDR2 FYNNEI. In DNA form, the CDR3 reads TGTGCCAGCAGTGCCGGACAGAATAGCAATCAGCCCCAGCATTTT. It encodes CASSAGQNSNQPQHF.

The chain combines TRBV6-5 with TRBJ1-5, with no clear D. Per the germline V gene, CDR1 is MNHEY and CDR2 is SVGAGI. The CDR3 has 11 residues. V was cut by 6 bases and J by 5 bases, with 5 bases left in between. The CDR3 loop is CASRTDQPQHF. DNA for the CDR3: TGTGCCAGCAGAACAGATCAGCCCCAGCATTTT.

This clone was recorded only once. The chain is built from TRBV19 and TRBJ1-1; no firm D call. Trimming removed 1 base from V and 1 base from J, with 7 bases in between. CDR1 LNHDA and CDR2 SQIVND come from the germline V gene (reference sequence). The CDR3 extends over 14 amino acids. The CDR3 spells CASSIGGRNTEAFF. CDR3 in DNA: TGTGCCAGTAGTATAGGAGGGAGGAACACTGAAGCTTTCTTT.

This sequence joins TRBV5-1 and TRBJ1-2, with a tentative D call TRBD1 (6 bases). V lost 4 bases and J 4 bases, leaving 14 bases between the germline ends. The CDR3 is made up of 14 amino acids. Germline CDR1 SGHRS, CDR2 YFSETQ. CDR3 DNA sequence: TGCGCCAGCAGCCCGGACCCACAGGGCTATGGCTACACCTTC. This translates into CASSPDPQGYGYTF.

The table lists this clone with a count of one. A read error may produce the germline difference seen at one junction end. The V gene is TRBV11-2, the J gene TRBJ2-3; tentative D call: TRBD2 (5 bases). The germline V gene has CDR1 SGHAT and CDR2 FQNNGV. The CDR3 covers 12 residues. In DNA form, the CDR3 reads TGTGCCAGCAGCTTAGCTGAGACCCCCCGGGGTTTT. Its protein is CASSLAETPRGF.

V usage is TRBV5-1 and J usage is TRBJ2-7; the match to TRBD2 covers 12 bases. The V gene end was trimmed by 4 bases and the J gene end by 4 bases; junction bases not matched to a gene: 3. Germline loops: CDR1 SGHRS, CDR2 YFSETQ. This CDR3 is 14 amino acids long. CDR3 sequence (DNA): TGCGCCAGCAGCCCGGGGACTAGCGGGTACGAGCAGTACTTC. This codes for CASSPGTSGYEQYF.

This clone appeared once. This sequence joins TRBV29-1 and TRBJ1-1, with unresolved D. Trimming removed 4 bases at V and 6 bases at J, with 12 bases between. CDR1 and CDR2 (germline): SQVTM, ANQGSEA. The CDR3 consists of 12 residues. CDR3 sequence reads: CSVGRESAEAFF. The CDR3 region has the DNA TGCAGCGTTGGGAGGGAGTCTGCTGAAGCTTTCTTT.

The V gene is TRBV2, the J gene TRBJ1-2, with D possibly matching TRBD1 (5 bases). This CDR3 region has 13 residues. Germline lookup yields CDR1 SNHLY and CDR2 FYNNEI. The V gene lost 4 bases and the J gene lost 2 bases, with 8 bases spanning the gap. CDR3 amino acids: CASSGTTNYGYTF. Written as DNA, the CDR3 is TGTGCCAGCAGTGGGACAACAAACTATGGCTACACCTTC.

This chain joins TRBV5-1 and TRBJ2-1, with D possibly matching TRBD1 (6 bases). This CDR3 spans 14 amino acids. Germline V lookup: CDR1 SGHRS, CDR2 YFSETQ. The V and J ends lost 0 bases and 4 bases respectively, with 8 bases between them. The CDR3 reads CASSLAGQYNEQFF. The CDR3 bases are TGCGCCAGCAGCTTGGCCGGACAGTACAATGAGCAGTTCTTC.

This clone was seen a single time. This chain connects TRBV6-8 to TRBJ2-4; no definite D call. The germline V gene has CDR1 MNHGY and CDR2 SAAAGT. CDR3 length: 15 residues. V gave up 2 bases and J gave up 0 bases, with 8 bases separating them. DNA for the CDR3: TGTGCCAGCAGTTACAACAGCTTAGCCAAAAACATTCAGTACTTC. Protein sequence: CASSYNSLAKNIQYF.

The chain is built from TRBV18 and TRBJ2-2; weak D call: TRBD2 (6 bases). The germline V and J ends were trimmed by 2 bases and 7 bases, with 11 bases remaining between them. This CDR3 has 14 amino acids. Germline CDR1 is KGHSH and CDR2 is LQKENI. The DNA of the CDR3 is TGTGCCAGCTCACCAATACGAGCGGGCGGGGAGCTGTTTTTT. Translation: CASSPIRAGGELFF.

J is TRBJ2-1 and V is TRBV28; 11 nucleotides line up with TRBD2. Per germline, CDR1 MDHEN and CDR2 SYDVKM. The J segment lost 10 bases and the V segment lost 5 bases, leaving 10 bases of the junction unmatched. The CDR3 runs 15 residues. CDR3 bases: TGTGCCAGCAGTCTAGCGGGAGGCCAACTCGGCGAGCAGTTCTTC. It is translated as CASSLAGGQLGEQFF.

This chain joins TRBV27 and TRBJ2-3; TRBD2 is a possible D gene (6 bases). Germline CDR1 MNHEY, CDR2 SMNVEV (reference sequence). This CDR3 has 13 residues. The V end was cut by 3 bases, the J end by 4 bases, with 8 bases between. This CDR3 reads CASSLGGSDTQYF. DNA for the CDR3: TGTGCCAGCAGTTTGGGGGGATCAGATACGCAGTATTTT.